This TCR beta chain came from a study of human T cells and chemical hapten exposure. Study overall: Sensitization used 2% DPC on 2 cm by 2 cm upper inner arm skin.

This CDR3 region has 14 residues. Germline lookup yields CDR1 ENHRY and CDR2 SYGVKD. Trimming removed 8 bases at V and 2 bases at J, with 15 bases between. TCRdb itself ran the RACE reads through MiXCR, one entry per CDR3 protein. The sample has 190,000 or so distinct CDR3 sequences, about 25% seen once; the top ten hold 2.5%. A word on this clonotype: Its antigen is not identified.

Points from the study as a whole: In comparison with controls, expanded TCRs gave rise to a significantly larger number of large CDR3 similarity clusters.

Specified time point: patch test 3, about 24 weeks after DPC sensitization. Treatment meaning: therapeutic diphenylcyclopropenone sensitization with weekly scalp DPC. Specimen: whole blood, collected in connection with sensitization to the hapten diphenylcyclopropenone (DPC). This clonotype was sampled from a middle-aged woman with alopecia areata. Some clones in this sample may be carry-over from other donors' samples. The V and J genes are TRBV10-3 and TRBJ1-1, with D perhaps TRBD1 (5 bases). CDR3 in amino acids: CAIAGQGDNTEAFF. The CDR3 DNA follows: TGTGCCATCGCGGGGCAAGGGGACAACACTGAAGCTTTCTTT.